This TCR beta chain appears in the sequencing data of a study of metastatic and nonmetastatic thyroid tumors. Patients had received no treatment of any kind before thyroid surgery. This clone showed up many times. TCRdb reanalyzed the PCR reads via MiXCR. The sample records 23,000 or so clones, about 13% being singletons. CDR1 LNHDA and CDR2 SQIVND come from the germline V gene (reference sequence). Unmatched junction bases numbered 4, after V lost 1 base and J lost 4 bases. The CDR3 totals 15 residues. Sequenced: blood. This clonotype was obtained from a female donor with papillary thyroid cancer or a benign thyroid nodule (not recorded which). Some clones in this sample may be carry-over from other donors' samples. The rearrangement links TRBV19 to TRBJ2-7, with 10 bases aligning to TRBD2. DNA for the CDR3: TGTGCCAGTAGTATAGCAGCGGGAGGGTCTTACGAGCAGTACTTC. Amino acid sequence: CASSIAAGGSYEQYF.